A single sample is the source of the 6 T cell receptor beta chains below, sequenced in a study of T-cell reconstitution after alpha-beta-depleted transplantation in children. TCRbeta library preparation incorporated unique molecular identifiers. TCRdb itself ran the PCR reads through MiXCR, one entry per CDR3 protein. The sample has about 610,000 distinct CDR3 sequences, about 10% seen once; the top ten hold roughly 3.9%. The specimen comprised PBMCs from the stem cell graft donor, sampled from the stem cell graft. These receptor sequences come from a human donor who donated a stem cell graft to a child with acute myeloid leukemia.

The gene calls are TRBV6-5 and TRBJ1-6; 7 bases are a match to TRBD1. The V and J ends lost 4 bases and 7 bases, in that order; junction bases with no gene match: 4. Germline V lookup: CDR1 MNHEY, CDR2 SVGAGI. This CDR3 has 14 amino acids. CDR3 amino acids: CASSWDSKNSPLHF. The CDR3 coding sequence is TGTGCCAGCAGTTGGGACAGCAAAAATTCACCCCTCCACTTT.

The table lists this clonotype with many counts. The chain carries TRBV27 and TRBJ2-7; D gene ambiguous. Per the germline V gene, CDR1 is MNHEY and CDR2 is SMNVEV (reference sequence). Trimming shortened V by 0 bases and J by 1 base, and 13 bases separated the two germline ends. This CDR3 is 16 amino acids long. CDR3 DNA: TGTGCCAGCAGTTTATCGGCCCTTTTACCTTCCTACGAGCAGTACTTC. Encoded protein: CASSLSALLPSYEQYF.

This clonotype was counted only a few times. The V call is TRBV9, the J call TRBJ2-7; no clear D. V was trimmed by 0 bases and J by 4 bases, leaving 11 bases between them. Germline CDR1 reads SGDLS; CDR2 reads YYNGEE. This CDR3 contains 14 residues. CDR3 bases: TGTGCCAGCAGCGTAGCGGTAACCGGATACGAGCAGTACTTC. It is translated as CASSVAVTGYEQYF.

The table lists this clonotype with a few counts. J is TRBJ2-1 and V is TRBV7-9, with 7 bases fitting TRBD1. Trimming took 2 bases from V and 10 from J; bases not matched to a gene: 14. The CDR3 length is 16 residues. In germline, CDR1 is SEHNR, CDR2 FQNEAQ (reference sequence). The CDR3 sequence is CASSLRDRVPPGEQFF. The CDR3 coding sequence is TGTGCCAGCAGCTTAAGAGACAGGGTACCCCCGGGGGAGCAGTTCTTC.

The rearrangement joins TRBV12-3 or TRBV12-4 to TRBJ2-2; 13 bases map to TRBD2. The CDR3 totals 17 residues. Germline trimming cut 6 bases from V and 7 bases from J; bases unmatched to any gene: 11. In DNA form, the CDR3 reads TGTGCCAGCAGCCTCGGACTAGCGGGAGCTGGAAACGGGGAGCTGTTTTTT. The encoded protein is CASSLGLAGAGNGELFF.

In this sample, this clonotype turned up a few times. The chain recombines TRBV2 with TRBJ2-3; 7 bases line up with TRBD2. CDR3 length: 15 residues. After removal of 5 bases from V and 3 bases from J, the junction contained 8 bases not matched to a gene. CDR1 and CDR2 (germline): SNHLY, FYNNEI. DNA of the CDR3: TGTGCCAGCAGTTCAGTGGGAGGGGTGACAGATACGCAGTATTTT. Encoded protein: CASSSVGGVTDTQYF.